The 17 T cell receptor beta chains in this list originate from one sample, sequenced in a study of T cell responses to AZD1222 COVID-19 vaccine. The repertoire was sequenced with immunoSEQ multiplex PCR; TCRdb's copy has only in-frame clones and lacks some. The sample has roughly 100,000 clones; around 80% are singletons. This material consisted of peripheral blood, taken on day 0 of AZD1222 vaccination. The source of these receptors is an adult in good health.

For this clone: Its ends do not fully match the called genes, so a read error is possible. The chain links TRBV11-1 to TRBJ2-7; tentative D call: TRBD2 (5 bases). Per the germline V gene, CDR1 is SGHAT and CDR2 is FQDESV (reference sequence). The CDR3 loop spans 13 amino acids. The chain's CDR3 is CVSSSGPSGEQYF. CDR3 nucleotide sequence: TGTGTCAGCAGCTCCGGGCCCTCGGGAGAGCAGTACTTC.

The J gene is TRBJ1-2, the V gene TRBV9; D is undetermined. The germline gives CDR1 SGDLS, CDR2 YYNGEE. The V end was cut by 0 bases, the J end by 0 bases, with 12 bases between. This CDR3 contains 16 residues. The CDR3, as DNA: TGTGCCAGCAGCGTAGATGCGGGGAGCTCTAACTATGGCTACACCTTC. Its translation is CASSVDAGSSNYGYTF.

This clone was observed once. This rearrangement joins TRBV4-3 to TRBJ1-4; D is unresolved. The CDR3 extends over 15 amino acids. The germline CDR1 and CDR2 sequences are LGHNA and YSLEER. V lost 0 bases and J 8 bases, leaving 13 bases between the germline ends. CDR3 in amino acids: CASSQETGRTEKLFF. The CDR3 coding sequence is TGCGCCAGCAGCCAAGAGACTGGACGGACCGAAAAACTGTTTTTT.

In DNA form, the CDR3 reads TGTGCCAGCTCACCACCTCAGGCGAGGGGCTACACCTTC. Its protein is CASSPPQARGYTF. The rearrangement links TRBV18 to TRBJ1-2; D unclear. The CDR3 consists of 13 residues. Germline V gives CDR1 KGHSH, CDR2 LQKENI. V shed 0 bases and J shed 8 bases, with 10 bases lying between them.

The chain employs TRBV3-1 (or the pseudogene TRBV3-2) and TRBJ2-7; tentative D call: TRBD1 (6 bases). V was pared by 4 bases and J by 4 bases, with 17 bases between. Per the germline V gene, CDR1 is LGHDT and CDR2 is YNNKEL (reference sequence). This CDR3 is 15 amino acids long. CDR3 in DNA: TGTGCCAGCAGCCGCAGGGGCCCTCGAGGTTACGAGCAGTACTTC. Encoded protein: CASSRRGPRGYEQYF.

This clone has a single count. The chain joins TRBV7-9 to TRBJ1-2; TRBD1 might be the D (5 bases). Germline assignment: CDR1 SEHNR and CDR2 FQNEAQ (reference sequence). The germline V and J ends were trimmed by 3 bases and 4 bases, with 12 bases remaining between them. CDR3 length: 14 amino acids. The CDR3 reads CASSLAGGFYGYTF. CDR3 nucleotides: TGTGCCAGCAGCTTGGCGGGGGGATTCTATGGCTACACCTTC.

This chain uses TRBV29-1 with TRBJ1-1, with D hard to call. The CDR3 sequence is 11 residues long. CDR1 is SQVTM, CDR2 ANQGSEA, per germline. V dropped 6 bases and J dropped 5 bases, with 10 bases sitting between them. The CDR3 protein is CSVPTPTEAFF. DNA for the CDR3: TGCAGCGTCCCTACACCAACTGAAGCTTTCTTT.

This chain joins TRBV12-3 or TRBV12-4 and TRBJ1-4; D uncertain. Between the trimmed V and J ends, which lost 5 bases and 7 bases, there was a span of 11 bases. The length of the CDR3 is 13 residues. Here the CDR3 reads CASSPLGFEKLFF. The CDR3 DNA follows: TGTGCCAGCAGTCCTCTGGGATTTGAAAAACTGTTTTTT.

The genes are TRBV20-1 and TRBJ1-1; the D is unclear. The V end lost 6 bases, the J end lost 1 base, and 3 bases lay between the germline ends. The CDR3 contains 10 residues. Germline CDR1 reads DFQATT; CDR2 reads SNEGSKA (reference sequence). CDR3 sequence: CSARNTEAFF. CDR3 nucleotides: TGCAGTGCCCGGAACACTGAAGCTTTCTTT.

This sequence joins TRBV7-3 and TRBJ2-2; unclear D gene. This CDR3 has 15 amino acids. The germline V gene has CDR1 SGHTA and CDR2 FQGTGA. Trimming took 2 bases from V and 7 from J, leaving 14 bases between them. The CDR3 DNA sequence: TGTGCCAGCAGCTTAGGCATAGTACGGCGCGGGGAGCTGTTTTTT. This sequence encodes CASSLGIVRRGELFF.

V gene TRBV19 combines with J gene TRBJ2-7; 8 positions match TRBD1. The CDR3 loop spans 14 amino acids. Germline V gives CDR1 LNHDA, CDR2 SQIVND (reference sequence). V dropped 5 bases and J dropped 3; count of bases not matched to a gene: 6. The CDR3 sequence is CASSVGQGSYEQYF. The CDR3 region has the DNA TGTGCCAGTAGTGTAGGACAGGGTAGCTACGAGCAGTACTTC.

This chain joins TRBV9 and TRBJ1-1; D may be TRBD1 (6 bases). The CDR3 totals 14 residues. Trimming took off 3 bases at V and 2 bases at J, with 11 bases between the two ends. The germline V gene has CDR1 SGDLS and CDR2 YYNGEE. CDR3 in DNA: TGTGCCAGCAGCGGGACAGCTTCAAACACTGAAGCTTTCTTT. Translation gives CASSGTASNTEAFF.

The chain recombines TRBV20-1 with TRBJ1-2; D gene ambiguous. CDR1 and CDR2 (germline): DFQATT, SNEGSKA (reference sequence). V dropped 5 bases and J dropped 4 bases, with 5 bases sitting between them. This CDR3 is built from 10 residues. In nucleotides, the CDR3 is TGCAGTGCTCGGGCCTATGGCTACACCTTC. It translates to CSARAYGYTF.

V is TRBV6-5 and J is TRBJ1-2; a weak D match, TRBD1 (5 bases). V dropped 0 bases and J dropped 2 bases, with 13 bases sitting between them. CDR1 and CDR2 (germline): MNHEY, SVGAGI. The CDR3 spans 16 residues. The DNA of the CDR3 is TGTGCCAGCAGTTACTCTCGGGGGGACTTGAACTATGGCTACACCTTC. Protein product: CASSYSRGDLNYGYTF.

This clone appeared a few times. The rearrangement uses TRBV6-6 and TRBJ1-4; D possibly corresponds to TRBD1 (6 bases). Trimming pared 5 bases from V and 0 bases from J, leaving 13 bases between. CDR3 length: 16 residues. The germline CDR1 and CDR2 sequences are MNHNY and SVGAGI (reference sequence). The CDR3 DNA sequence: TGTGCCAGCAGTCGAGGACAGCCGACAACTAATGAAAAACTGTTTTTT. Its translation: CASSRGQPTTNEKLFF.

The rearrangement uses TRBV4-2 and TRBJ1-5; D remains unclear. The CDR3 has 16 residues. Germline CDR1 and CDR2: LGHNA and YNFKEQ. V dropped 5 bases and J dropped 0 bases, with 14 bases sitting between them. In nucleotides, the CDR3 is TGTGCCAGCAGCTCCCTAGGGCCGGATAGCAATCAGCCCCAGCATTTT. Its protein product is CASSSLGPDSNQPQHF.

This clone was found once. CDR3 amino acids: CASRPDHGARSPLHF. The CDR3 DNA is TGTGCCAGCAGGCCGGATCATGGGGCTCGGTCACCCCTCCACTTT. The genes are TRBV7-2 and TRBJ1-6; possibly TRBD1 for D (5 bases). This CDR3 has 15 residues. Germline assignment: CDR1 SGHTA and CDR2 FQGNSA. Trimming removed 6 bases at V and 10 bases at J, with 19 bases between.